This T cell receptor (beta chain) is from a study of shared clonotypes between healthy human individuals. This CDR3 has 13 residues. The V gene lost 1 base and the J gene lost 8 bases, with 8 bases spanning the gap. Germline V gives CDR1 SNHLY, CDR2 FYNNEI. The team ran DNA from unsorted PBMCs on ten immunoSEQ deep assay plates for sequencing. Method: immunoSEQ multiplex PCR; TCRdb's copy keeps in-frame clones and lacks some. The profile shows some 480,000 clones, around 79% of them singletons. Material for sequencing was PBMCs. The clonotype comes from a woman aged 40 to 50 in good health. Some clones in this sample may be carry-over from other donors' samples. This chain links TRBV2 with TRBJ1-4; D may be TRBD1 (5 bases). In nucleotides, the CDR3 is TGTGCCAGCAGTGAAGAGTGGGGGGAAAAACTGTTTTTT. It yields the protein CASSEEWGEKLFF.